This TCR beta chain originates from a study of T cells in Graves' hyperthyroidism and ophthalmopathy. General study results and limits: Most thyroid-expanded clonotypes above 0.001 were also found in blood. Ophthalmopathy onset followed model prediction by a median approximately seven months.

As regards this clonotype: Its target is unknown.

Amplification of TCR beta CDR3 regions used RNA as the template. Carried out on the TCR CDR3, a first-round RT-PCR used the HTBI primer set. One entry per CDR3 protein results from TCRdb running MiXCR on the multiplex PCR reads. The sample includes around 350,000 distinct CDR3 sequences, more than 20% seen only once; the top ten take less than 75%. Germline values: CDR1 SGHAT, CDR2 FQNNGV. This CDR3 has 14 residues. With 7 bases removed from V and 2 bases from J, the gap between germline ends came to 9 bases. This receptor was taken from a man in his fifties with Graves' hyperthyroidism. Source material: blood. The J gene is TRBJ2-6, the V gene TRBV11-2; the D gene is possibly TRBD2 (5 bases). The DNA for the CDR3 is TGTGCCAGCAATCCGAGGGCTGGGGCCAACGTCCTGACTTTC. Protein product: CASNPRAGANVLTF.